This T cell receptor (beta chain) was sequenced in a study of blood T cell repertoires in COVID-19. Sequencing was performed with immunoSEQ multiplex PCR; in TCRdb, only in-frame clones are kept and a portion is missing. The repertoire holds about 48,000 clones, with 90% as singletons. Sequences were obtained from peripheral blood. The clonotype comes from a man aged 65-85 years with acute or convalescent COVID-19.

CDR3 DNA: TGTGCCTGGAGTGCACACGGACTAGCGGGGTTCACAGATACGCAGTATTTT. This gives the protein CAWSAHGLAGFTDTQYF. The chain carries TRBV30 and TRBJ2-3; 12 bases match TRBD2. Trimming removed 1 base from V and 2 bases from J; junction bases left unmatched: 7. The CDR3 loop spans 17 amino acids. Germline values: CDR1 GTSNPN, CDR2 SVGIG (reference sequence).